This T cell receptor (beta chain) was retrieved from a study of blood T cell repertoires in COVID-19. On the study more broadly: In each case, the material was cDNA or gDNA derived from T cells, B-cell-depleted T cells, or PBMCs.

Repertoires were generated with immunoSEQ multiplex PCR, while TCRdb's copy carries only in-frame clones and drops some. The sample shows roughly 250,000 clones, approximately 90% of them seen only once. Residents of about 25 US areas, aged about 18 to 89 years, made up the participants. Germline CDR1 is SNHLY and CDR2 is FYNNEI. V lost 7 bases and J lost 5; bases outside the gene matches: 6. This CDR3 has 13 amino acids. This TCR derives from a woman in her 40s with acute COVID-19. J is TRBJ1-2 and V is TRBV2; the match to TRBD1 covers 8 bases. Material: PBMCs or T cells enriched from blood (not recorded which). As DNA, the CDR3 is TGTGCCAGCAATCTAGACAGGGGATATGGCTACACCTTC. Residues: CASNLDRGYGYTF.